Following are 29 T cell receptor beta chains from one sample sequenced in a study of Tregs in tolerant kidney transplant recipients. Repertoires were generated with immunoSEQ multiplex PCR, while TCRdb's copy carries only in-frame clones and drops some. The repertoire holds around 78,000 clones, with around 93% as singletons. The specimen comprised Tregs from blood, sampled before the transplant. The receptors derive from a human donor who received a combined kidney and bone marrow transplant.

V usage is TRBV7-6 and J usage is TRBJ2-3, with TRBD2 matching 11 bases. The CDR3 contains 15 residues. After removal of 6 bases from V and 1 base from J, the junction contained 3 bases not matched to a gene. The germline V gene encodes CDR1 SGHVS and CDR2 FNYEAQ. The CDR3 spells CASSLLAGGTDTQYF. Here the CDR3 DNA reads TGTGCCAGCAGTTTACTAGCGGGAGGCACAGATACGCAGTATTTT.

This rearrangement joins TRBV11-1 to TRBJ1-2; D is possibly TRBD1 (6 bases). Germline V gene sequence: CDR1 SGHAT, CDR2 FQDESV (reference sequence). V was cut by 3 bases and J by 2 bases, with 13 bases left in between. This CDR3 spans 15 amino acids. CDR3 bases: TGTGCCAGCAGCTTTGGGCAGGGGCGAAACTATGGCTACACCTTC. Its translation is CASSFGQGRNYGYTF.

The rearrangement joins TRBV28 to TRBJ2-4; weak D call: TRBD2 (5 bases). The V and J ends lost 6 bases and 0 bases respectively, with 12 bases between them. Germline V CDR1 and CDR2: MDHEN, SYDVKM. The CDR3 length is 15 residues. In DNA form, the CDR3 reads TGTGCCAGCAGCATACCCGGGATAGCCAAAAACATTCAGTACTTC. Its translation: CASSIPGIAKNIQYF.

The chain carries TRBV7-2 and TRBJ2-7; D is perhaps TRBD2 (5 bases). V lost 5 bases, J lost 3 bases, and 11 bases lay in between. There are 13 residues in the CDR3. Per germline, CDR1 SGHTA and CDR2 FQGNSA. This chain's CDR3 is CASSPRVIYEQYF. CDR3 nucleotides: TGTGCCAGCAGCCCGAGGGTTATCTACGAGCAGTACTTC.

The CDR3 DNA reads TGTGCCAGTAACCTGGGCGTTAGCGACTACAATGAGCAGTTCTTC. Translation gives CASNLGVSDYNEQFF. The chain joins TRBV19 to TRBJ2-1, with a possible D match to TRBD2 (5 bases). Germline V lookup: CDR1 LNHDA, CDR2 SQIVND (reference sequence). The V and J ends lost 7 bases and 3 bases respectively, with 16 bases between them. The CDR3 contains 15 residues. The full variable domain, with the rest looked up from reference TRBV19 and TRBJ2-1, is DGGITQSPKYLFRKEGQNVTLSCEQNLNHDAMYWYRQDPGQGLRLIYYSQIVNDFQKGDIAEGYSVSREKKESFPLTVTSAQKNPTAFYLCASNLGVSDYNEQFFGPGTRLTVL.

A single count supports this clone. The J gene is TRBJ2-7, the V gene TRBV19; 14 bases fit TRBD2. The trim removed 7 bases at V and 0 bases at J, leaving 2 bases unmatched. This CDR3 region has 15 residues. CDR1 is LNHDA and CDR2 is SQIVND in the germline V gene (reference sequence). The CDR3, as DNA: TGTGCCAGTAAAGGGACTAGCGGGAGCTCCTACGAGCAGTACTTC. Translation: CASKGTSGSSYEQYF.

This clone was seen once. V and J are TRBV7-9 and TRBJ2-7; 7 nucleotides agree with TRBD1. This CDR3 region has 14 residues. The V gene's germline CDR1 is SEHNR and CDR2 FQNEAQ (reference sequence). The V gene end was trimmed by 4 bases and the J gene end by 5 bases; junction bases not matched to a gene: 8. Here the CDR3 reads CASSSSTGVDEQYF. CDR3 coding DNA: TGTGCCAGCAGCTCATCTACAGGGGTGGACGAGCAGTACTTC.

V gene TRBV7-8 combines with J gene TRBJ1-2; 10 bases match TRBD1. V lost 5 bases to trimming and J lost 8 bases; unmatched junction nucleotides: 8. This CDR3 spans 14 amino acids. The germline V gene encodes CDR1 SGHVS and CDR2 FQNEAQ. The CDR3 is CASSGRDRGGGYTF. The CDR3 nucleotides read TGTGCCAGCAGCGGAAGGGACAGGGGCGGGGGCTACACCTTC. Full variable domain (rest looked up from reference TRBV7-8 and TRBJ1-2): GAGVSQSPRYKVAKRGQDVALRCDPISGHVSLFWYQQALGQGPEFLTYFQNEAQLDKSGLPSDRFFAERPEGSVSTLKIQRTQQEDSAVYLCASSGRDRGGGYTFGSGTRLTVV.

This chain connects TRBV7-9 to TRBJ2-1; D gene unclear. Germline values: CDR1 SEHNR, CDR2 FQNEAQ (reference sequence). Trimming left V 1 base short and J 9 bases short, with 4 bases between. The CDR3 is 11 amino acids. The CDR3 protein is CASSLVVEQFF. The CDR3 nucleotides read TGTGCCAGCAGCTTAGTGGTTGAGCAGTTCTTC.

The rearrangement links TRBV29-1 to TRBJ2-1; D may be TRBD1 or TRBD2 (8 bases each). Trimming cost V 6 bases and J 7 bases, with 22 bases left between them. Germline CDR1 and CDR2: SQVTM and ANQGSEA. The CDR3 is 15 residues long. The CDR3 bases are TGCAGCGTCTGGGTAGCGGGACAGGTGATAAATGAGCAGTTCTTC. This gives the protein CSVWVAGQVINEQFF.

The rearrangement joins TRBV29-1 to TRBJ2-7; the match to TRBD1 covers 8 bases. V was clipped by 4 bases and J by 3 bases; unmatched bases: 5. The CDR3 totals 13 residues. Germline V CDR1 and CDR2: SQVTM, ANQGSEA. CDR3 region: CSVGGQGGYEQYF. The CDR3 DNA is TGCAGCGTTGGCGGACAGGGAGGCTACGAGCAGTACTTC.

The chain combines TRBV5-1 with TRBJ2-3; 9 bases are a match to TRBD2. V was clipped by 3 bases and J by 0 bases; unmatched bases: 2. The CDR3 extends over 15 amino acids. In germline, CDR1 is SGHRS, CDR2 YFSETQ. The CDR3 DNA reads as TGCGCCAGCAGCTCTAGCGGGATGAGCACAGATACGCAGTATTTT. Translated: CASSSSGMSTDTQYF. Combining the CDR3 with reference TRBV5-1 and TRBJ2-3 gives the whole variable domain KAGVTQTPRYLIKTRGQQVTLSCSPISGHRSVSWYQQTPGQGLQFLFEYFSETQRNKGNFPGRFSGRQFSNSRSEMNVSTLELGDSALYLCASSSSGMSTDTQYFGPGTRLTVL.

This clone has only a few counts. The chain combines TRBV5-4 with TRBJ2-5; D uncertain. CDR3 size: 13 residues. V lost 2 bases and J 0 bases, leaving 5 bases between the germline ends. Germline assignment: CDR1 SGHNT and CDR2 YYREEE (reference sequence). CDR3 protein: CASSLGYQETQYF. CDR3 nucleotides: TGTGCCAGCAGCTTAGGTTACCAAGAGACCCAGTACTTC.

The V call is TRBV7-3, the J call TRBJ2-3; TRBD1 matches at 11 bases. Germline lookup yields CDR1 SGHTA and CDR2 FQGTGA. Unmatched junction bases numbered 8, after V lost 4 bases and J lost 5 bases. The CDR3 runs to 16 residues. The CDR3 here is CASSSSDRGQGDTQYF. The CDR3 DNA reads TGTGCCAGCAGCTCCTCGGACAGGGGGCAAGGAGATACGCAGTATTTT.

The chain couples TRBV27 to TRBJ2-1, with D tentatively TRBD1 (6 bases). Per germline, CDR1 MNHEY and CDR2 SMNVEV (reference sequence). This CDR3 contains 14 residues. Trimming removed 6 bases from V and 0 bases from J, with 9 bases in between. The chain's CDR3 is CASRGQNSYNEQFF. The CDR3 bases are TGTGCCAGCAGGGGACAAAACTCCTACAATGAGCAGTTCTTC.

The rearrangement uses TRBV28 and TRBJ1-4; TRBD1 aligns across 9 bases. The CDR3 covers 15 residues. The germline gives CDR1 MDHEN, CDR2 SYDVKM. After removal of 3 bases from V and 6 bases from J, the junction contained 5 bases not matched to a gene. Written as DNA, the CDR3 is TGTGCCAGCAGTTTCAGGGGGACAGGGTATGAAAAACTGTTTTTT. Translating gives CASSFRGTGYEKLFF.

The V gene is TRBV7-8, the J gene TRBJ1-5; TRBD1 agrees at 7 bases. J was trimmed by 2 bases and V by 2 bases; bases with no gene match: 0. CDR1 SGHVS and CDR2 FQNEAQ come from the germline V gene. The CDR3 length is 14 residues. CDR3 bases: TGTGCCAGCAGCTTAACAGGGGGCAATCAGCCCCAGCATTTT. Translation gives CASSLTGGNQPQHF.

This clone was seen a single time. This chain links TRBV7-3 with TRBJ1-2; weak D call: TRBD1 (5 bases). V dropped 5 bases and J dropped 8 bases, with 18 bases sitting between them. CDR1 is SGHTA, CDR2 FQGTGA, per germline. The CDR3 sequence is 14 residues long. The CDR3 region is CASSPGTGSWGYTF. CDR3 nucleotide sequence: TGTGCCAGCAGCCCGGGGACCGGGTCATGGGGCTACACCTTC.

The rearrangement links TRBV6-1 to TRBJ2-5, with no clear D. The V end was cut by 7 bases, the J end by 0 bases, with 9 bases between. Per the germline V gene, CDR1 is MNHNS and CDR2 is SASEGT. This CDR3 is built from 13 residues. The CDR3 DNA reads as TGTGCCAGCACCCGGACGTACCAAGAGACCCAGTACTTC. Translating gives CASTRTYQETQYF.

The chain links TRBV5-1 to TRBJ2-1; 7 bases are a match to TRBD1. Germline V gene lookup returns CDR1 SGHRS and CDR2 YFSETQ. The CDR3 contains 13 residues. V shed 3 bases and J 8 bases; nucleotides not matched to a gene: 5. The CDR3 DNA is TGCGCCAGCAGCTACGGACAGGTCGATGAGCAGTTCTTC. It translates to CASSYGQVDEQFF. Supplemented by reference TRBV5-1 and TRBJ2-1, the full variable domain reads KAGVTQTPRYLIKTRGQQVTLSCSPISGHRSVSWYQQTPGQGLQFLFEYFSETQRNKGNFPGRFSGRQFSNSRSEMNVSTLELGDSALYLCASSYGQVDEQFFGPGTRLTVL.

This chain joins TRBV5-6 and TRBJ2-2; TRBD1 or TRBD2 may be the D gene (5 bases each). The germline V and J ends were trimmed by 1 base and 7 bases, with 17 bases remaining between them. Germline V lookup: CDR1 SGHDT, CDR2 YYEEEE. The CDR3 covers 16 residues. The CDR3 region is CASSLFEGERLGELFF. For the CDR3, the DNA is TGTGCCAGCAGCTTGTTTGAAGGGGAGAGGCTCGGGGAGCTGTTTTTT.

The CDR3 sequence is CSAGGANVLTF. CDR3 nucleotide sequence: TGCAGTGCTGGAGGGGCCAACGTCCTGACTTTC. This chain joins TRBV20-1 and TRBJ2-6, with D hard to call. Germline CDR1 and CDR2: DFQATT and SNEGSKA (reference sequence). The CDR3 contains 11 residues. V was shortened by 5 bases and J by 4 bases, with 3 bases between the two germline ends.

This chain joins TRBV19 and TRBJ2-1, with a possible D match to TRBD2 (7 bases). The ends were cut back, 4 bases at V and 7 bases at J, with 17 bases in the middle. The CDR3 covers 15 residues. Germline-derived CDR1 and CDR2 are LNHDA and SQIVND (reference sequence). The CDR3 loop reads CASSSRLGGGNEQFF. CDR3 DNA sequence: TGTGCCAGTAGTAGCCGACTAGGGGGGGGGAATGAGCAGTTCTTC. Based on the CDR3 plus reference TRBV19 and TRBJ2-1, the full variable domain is DGGITQSPKYLFRKEGQNVTLSCEQNLNHDAMYWYRQDPGQGLRLIYYSQIVNDFQKGDIAEGYSVSREKKESFPLTVTSAQKNPTAFYLCASSSRLGGGNEQFFGPGTRLTVL.

The chain combines TRBV13 with TRBJ2-1, with 7 bases matching TRBD2. From germline, CDR1 is PRHDT and CDR2 FYEKMQ (reference sequence). The CDR3 sequence is 16 residues long. The V gene end was trimmed by 0 bases and the J gene end by 3 bases; junction bases not matched to a gene: 5. CDR3 coding DNA: TGTGCCAGCAGCTTAGGCGGGGGGATGGGCTACAATGAGCAGTTCTTC. This codes for CASSLGGGMGYNEQFF.

The gene calls are TRBV19 and TRBJ1-5; 7 positions match TRBD1. CDR3 length equals 17 residues. The ends lost 8 bases at V and 0 bases at J; junction bases unmatched: 13. Germline V gene data show CDR1 as LNHDA and CDR2 as SQIVND (reference sequence). CDR3 amino acids: CASRGVGTVNSNQPQHF. In DNA, the CDR3 is TGTGCCAGTCGAGGCGTCGGGACAGTCAATAGCAATCAGCCCCAGCATTTT.

V usage is TRBV7-2 and J usage is TRBJ2-7; 7 nucleotides match TRBD1. Germline lookup yields CDR1 SGHTA and CDR2 FQGNSA. The CDR3 sequence is 15 residues long. The V gene end was trimmed by 5 bases and the J gene end by 6 bases; junction bases not matched to a gene: 13. In DNA, the CDR3 is TGTGCCAGCAGCCCCCCTGGGACAGCCCAGGGCGAGCAGTACTTC. It is translated as CASSPPGTAQGEQYF. The full variable domain, rest sourced from reference TRBV7-2 and TRBJ2-7, is GAGVSQSPSNKVTEKGKDVELRCDPISGHTALYWYRQSLGQGLEFLIYFQGNSAPDKSGLPSDRFSAERTGGSVSTLTIQRTQQEDSAVYLCASSPPGTAQGEQYFGPGTRLTVT.

The gene calls are TRBV28 and TRBJ1-1; D gene unclear. There are 12 residues in the CDR3. Trimming stripped 3 bases from V and 6 bases from J, with 8 bases between. Per germline, CDR1 MDHEN and CDR2 SYDVKM. CDR3 nucleotides: TGTGCCAGCAGTTTTTGGGGTCCTGAAGCTTTCTTT. This codes for CASSFWGPEAFF.

V is TRBV28 and J is TRBJ2-7; 9 bases match TRBD2. V lost 11 bases, J lost 6 bases, and 14 bases stayed unmatched. CDR3 length: 14 amino acids. Germline-derived CDR1 and CDR2 are MDHEN and SYDVKM. Here the CDR3 reads CAAKTRLAGSEQYF. Written as DNA, the CDR3 is TGTGCCGCGAAGACGAGGCTAGCGGGAAGCGAGCAGTACTTC.

The chain joins TRBV5-1 to TRBJ1-6; D not certain. The CDR3 is made up of 18 amino acids. The V gene's germline CDR1 is SGHRS and CDR2 YFSETQ. Trimming shortened V by 1 base and J by 6 bases, and 20 bases separated the two germline ends. In DNA form, the CDR3 reads TGCGCCAGCAGCTTGTATTTGGGAGCAAATTACCTTAATTCACCCCTCCACTTT. Residues: CASSLYLGANYLNSPLHF. The entire variable domain, with the rest obtained from reference TRBV5-1 and TRBJ1-6, is as follows: KAGVTQTPRYLIKTRGQQVTLSCSPISGHRSVSWYQQTPGQGLQFLFEYFSETQRNKGNFPGRFSGRQFSNSRSEMNVSTLELGDSALYLCASSLYLGANYLNSPLHFGNGTRLTVT.